This T cell receptor (beta chain) was found in a study of blood T cell repertoires in COVID-19. The V gene's germline CDR1 is MGHRA and CDR2 YSYEKL. The CDR3 covers 16 residues. Germline trimming cut 0 bases from V and 1 base from J; bases unmatched to any gene: 4. Sequencing was performed with immunoSEQ multiplex PCR; in TCRdb, only in-frame clones are kept and a portion is missing. Of about 65,000 clones in the sample, more than 75% are singletons; the top ten hold about 1.3%. The sample comprised peripheral blood. The chain has TRBV4-1 and TRBJ2-5, with 8 bases matching TRBD2. The TCR was taken from a man in his 60s with acute or convalescent COVID-19. The CDR3 region has the DNA TGCGCCAGCAGCCAAGATAGCGGGACACCCCAAGAGACCCAGTACTTC. It is translated as CASSQDSGTPQETQYF.